Below, 28 T cell receptor beta chains from the same sample are listed, as sequenced in a study of control samples from healthy donors and cancer patients. Using immunoSEQ multiplex PCR, the repertoire was profiled, and TCRdb retains in-frame clones only, with some absent. The sample contains approximately 98,000 clones, approximately 84% of which appear only once. The sequencing input was blood. Source of these receptors: a man between 18 and 29 years old in good health.

J is TRBJ1-6 and V is TRBV15; D not certain. Germline CDR1 is LNHNV and CDR2 is YYDKDF (reference sequence). V shed 0 bases and J shed 8 bases, with 11 bases lying between them. The CDR3 runs to 15 residues. The CDR3 nucleotides read TGTGCCACCAGCAGAGAAAGGACGCCAGATTCACCCCTCCACTTT. It yields the protein CATSRERTPDSPLHF.

This chain connects TRBV25-1 to TRBJ2-1; 7 bases match TRBD2. The CDR3 covers 16 residues. Germline trimming cut 8 bases from V and 4 bases from J; bases unmatched to any gene: 14. CDR1 is MGHDK, CDR2 SYGVNS, per germline. The CDR3 sequence: CASAMGRGGTYNEQFF. CDR3 nucleotides: TGTGCCAGCGCTATGGGGAGGGGCGGTACTTACAATGAGCAGTTCTTC.

The rearrangement links TRBV11-2 to TRBJ2-7; D call uncertain. The CDR3 spans 12 residues. V was shortened by 3 bases and J by 4 bases, with 7 bases between the two germline ends. The V gene's germline CDR1 is SGHAT and CDR2 FQNNGV. DNA for the CDR3: TGTGCCAGCAGCTTGGACGGGTACGAGCAGTACGTC. It specifies CASSLDGYEQYV.

The J gene is TRBJ2-7, the V gene TRBV6-1; unclear D gene. Trimming pared 0 bases from V and 2 bases from J, leaving 8 bases between. There are 14 residues in the CDR3. Germline V gene sequence: CDR1 MNHNS, CDR2 SASEGT. CDR3 in amino acids: CASSEAGRPYEQYV. CDR3 bases: TGTGCCAGCAGTGAAGCTGGCAGGCCCTACGAGCAGTACGTC.

This clone was picked up a small number of times. This chain connects TRBV2 to TRBJ2-7; D may correspond to TRBD1 or TRBD2 (5 bases each). Trimming removed 8 bases at V and 4 bases at J, with 18 bases between. This CDR3 region has 14 residues. Germline CDR1 and CDR2: SNHLY and FYNNEI. The CDR3 here is CASRTYGTEYEQYF. In DNA form, the CDR3 reads TGTGCCAGCCGGACATACGGGACGGAATACGAGCAGTACTTC.

The chain joins TRBV30 to TRBJ1-3; no reliable D call. From germline, CDR1 is GTSNPN and CDR2 SVGIG (reference sequence). The CDR3 spans 12 residues. Trimming removed 0 bases from V and 4 bases from J, with 4 bases in between. In nucleotides, the CDR3 is TGTGCCTGGAGTGTTATGGGAAACACCATATATTTT. It encodes CAWSVMGNTIYF.

The chain carries TRBV14 and TRBJ2-7; D is unresolved. Trimming left V 5 bases short and J 0 bases short, with 17 bases between. CDR3 length equals 16 residues. The germline V gene has CDR1 SGHDN and CDR2 FVKESK. The CDR3 here is CASSSKARSISYEQYF. As DNA, the CDR3 is TGTGCCAGCAGCTCGAAGGCGCGGTCCATCTCCTACGAGCAGTACTTC.

This chain connects TRBV4-1 to TRBJ2-1; TRBD2 agrees at 10 bases. CDR1 MGHRA and CDR2 YSYEKL come from the germline V gene. The CDR3 extends over 16 amino acids. With V trimmed by 5 bases and J by 9 bases, 13 bases remained unmatched. CDR3 protein: CASSLYERGGMSEQFF. CDR3 sequence (DNA): TGCGCCAGCAGCTTGTACGAGCGGGGGGGAATGAGTGAGCAGTTCTTC.

CDR3 residues: CASSSSQGAGPGELFF. The DNA of the CDR3 is TGTGCCAGCAGTTCCTCGCAGGGGGCCGGTCCCGGGGAGCTGTTTTTT. This chain connects TRBV27 to TRBJ2-2, with 8 nucleotides matching TRBD1. V shed 4 bases and J 6 bases; nucleotides not matched to a gene: 10. The CDR3 totals 16 residues. Germline values: CDR1 MNHEY, CDR2 SMNVEV (reference sequence).

The chain has TRBV6-5 and TRBJ2-2, with 7 nucleotides matching TRBD2. CDR1 is MNHEY and CDR2 is SVGAGI in the germline V gene. After removal of 6 bases from V and 0 bases from J, the junction contained 4 bases not matched to a gene. The CDR3 has 15 amino acids. CDR3 sequence (DNA): TGTGCCAGCAGGAGGGCGGGGGCGAACACCGGGGAGCTGTTTTTT. It specifies CASRRAGANTGELFF.

This chain connects TRBV18 to TRBJ1-6; the D is unclear. The V gene's germline CDR1 is KGHSH and CDR2 LQKENI. The CDR3 extends over 17 amino acids. The germline V and J ends were trimmed by 2 bases and 9 bases, with 20 bases remaining between them. The CDR3 DNA reads as TGTGCCAGCTCACCATCTCAGGCACCCCGGGGAGGTTCACCCCTCCACTTT. Residues: CASSPSQAPRGGSPLHF.

The rearrangement joins TRBV4-1 to TRBJ1-6; D perhaps matches TRBD1 (5 bases). The germline V gene has CDR1 MGHRA and CDR2 YSYEKL. V was trimmed by 0 bases and J by 4 bases, leaving 13 bases between them. This CDR3 spans 17 amino acids. Written as DNA, the CDR3 is TGCGCCAGCAGCCAAGATTCAGGGCAGGGATATAATTCACCCCTCCACTTT. As protein: CASSQDSGQGYNSPLHF.

The chain joins TRBV3-1 (or the pseudogene TRBV3-2) to TRBJ2-3, with D perhaps matching TRBD2 (6 bases). Germline CDR1 reads LGHDT; CDR2 reads YNNKEL (reference sequence). V lost 4 bases, J lost 4 bases, and 18 bases lay in between. This CDR3 is built from 16 residues. DNA for the CDR3: TGTGCCAGCAGCCCACGGACGGGCCAGCGGGCAGATACGCAGTATTTT. Translation gives CASSPRTGQRADTQYF.

The V call is TRBV2, the J call TRBJ1-1, with D unclear. There are 10 residues in the CDR3. Germline V gene lookup returns CDR1 SNHLY and CDR2 FYNNEI. V was cut by 4 bases and J by 8 bases, with 5 bases left in between. CDR3: CASSVREAFF. In nucleotides, the CDR3 is TGTGCCAGCAGTGTGCGAGAAGCTTTCTTT.

As for this clone: Other DNA variants within this sample encode the same CDR3. The chain links TRBV28 to TRBJ1-1, with D unclear. The CDR3 length is 13 residues. Germline CDR1 MDHEN, CDR2 SYDVKM. Trimming left V 3 bases short and J 1 base short, with 6 bases between. The chain's CDR3 is CASSFKENTEAFF. The CDR3 DNA follows: TGTGCCAGCAGTTTCAAGGAGAACACTGAAGCTTTCTTT.

This clone ranks as medium-sized. The chain joins TRBV27 to TRBJ2-3, with 7 bases that match TRBD1. Germline CDR1 reads MNHEY; CDR2 reads SMNVEV (reference sequence). CDR3 length equals 15 residues. J was trimmed by 2 bases and V by 8 bases; bases with no gene match: 10. The DNA for the CDR3 is TGTGCCAGCGCCATGGGGACAGATTACACAGATACGCAGTATTTT. As protein: CASAMGTDYTDTQYF.

The genes are TRBV13 and TRBJ1-6, with no clear D. The CDR3 has 12 residues. Trimming pared 1 base from V and 10 bases from J, leaving 5 bases between. Germline assignment: CDR1 PRHDT and CDR2 FYEKMQ (reference sequence). The CDR3 loop is CASSLASSPLHF. In DNA, the CDR3 is TGTGCCAGCAGCTTAGCTTCCTCACCCCTCCACTTT.

The chain uses TRBV11-1 and TRBJ2-7; D gene unclear. The CDR3 covers 13 residues. Trimming left V 5 bases short and J 2 bases short, with 10 bases between. Germline values: CDR1 SGHAT, CDR2 FQDESV (reference sequence). The CDR3 sequence: CASSPVGPYEQYF. In DNA form, the CDR3 reads TGTGCCAGCAGCCCCGTGGGCCCCTACGAGCAGTACTTC. The full variable domain, its missing parts supplied by reference TRBV11-1 and TRBJ2-7, is EAEVAQSPRYKITEKSQAVAFWCDPISGHATLYWYRQILGQGPELLVQFQDESVVDDSQLPKDRFSAERLKGVDSTLKIQPAELGDSAMYLCASSPVGPYEQYFGPGTRLTVT.

This clone was detected only a few times. The chain links TRBV6-5 to TRBJ1-6; 9 bases agree with TRBD1. The germline gives CDR1 MNHEY, CDR2 SVGAGI. V trimming: 5 bases; J trimming: 10 bases; junction bases outside the gene matches: 9. The CDR3 consists of 15 residues. The DNA for the CDR3 is TGTGCCAGCAGTATATCCGGGACAGGGCGGTCACCCCTCCACTTT. Its translation is CASSISGTGRSPLHF.

This clone was picked up one time. CDR3 sequence: CSVAPGTGAYEQYF. As DNA, the CDR3 is TGCAGCGTAGCCCCCGGGACAGGGGCCTACGAGCAGTACTTC. The rearrangement uses TRBV29-1 and TRBJ2-7; 10 bases match TRBD1. V lost 6 bases, J lost 2 bases, and 7 bases stayed unmatched. The CDR3 is made up of 14 amino acids. The germline V gene encodes CDR1 SQVTM and CDR2 ANQGSEA.

The V call is TRBV5-6, the J call TRBJ2-7; 10 bases map to TRBD1. The trim removed 3 bases at V and 5 bases at J, leaving 5 bases unmatched. The CDR3 totals 14 residues. Germline-derived CDR1 and CDR2 are SGHDT and YYEEEE. The CDR3 reads CASSWDRGTHEQYV. The CDR3 DNA follows: TGTGCCAGCAGCTGGGACAGGGGTACCCACGAGCAGTACGTC.

This chain connects TRBV29-1 to TRBJ1-4; 9 bases line up with TRBD1. Germline V gives CDR1 SQVTM, CDR2 ANQGSEA. Trimming took 5 bases from V and 5 from J; bases not matched to a gene: 6. This CDR3 has 14 residues. The CDR3 DNA follows: TGCAGCGTTCTGAGACAGGGGGTGAATGAAAAACTGTTTTTT. It yields the protein CSVLRQGVNEKLFF.

This clone showed up many times. This sequence joins TRBV4-3 and TRBJ1-6, with unresolved D. V lost 4 bases and J lost 7, with 11 bases in between. The length of the CDR3 is 14 residues. Germline CDR1 is LGHNA and CDR2 is YSLEER. CDR3 sequence reads: CASSPKRMNSPLHF. The CDR3 DNA follows: TGCGCCAGCAGCCCAAAGCGGATGAATTCACCCCTCCACTTT.

This clone was counted a few times. This chain joins TRBV7-9 and TRBJ2-4; the D is unclear. CDR1 is SEHNR and CDR2 is FQNEAQ in the germline V gene (reference sequence). CDR3 length equals 15 residues. Deletions cut 0 bases from V and 3 bases from J, with 9 bases between. The DNA for the CDR3 is TGTGCCAGCAGCTTAGCGGCGTCGGGCAAAAACATTCAGTACTTC. It specifies CASSLAASGKNIQYF. The variable domain in full, completed from reference TRBV7-9 and TRBJ2-4, reads DTGVSQNPRHKITKRGQNVTFRCDPISEHNRLYWYRQTLGQGPEFLTYFQNEAQLEKSRLLSDRFSAERPKGSFSTLEIQRTEQGDSAMYLCASSLAASGKNIQYFGAGTRLSVL.

The V call is TRBV6-2 or TRBV6-3, the J call TRBJ1-1; D unclear. V dropped 6 bases and J dropped 0 bases, with 17 bases sitting between them. CDR1 MNHEY and CDR2 SVGEGT come from the germline V gene. CDR3 size: 16 residues. Written as DNA, the CDR3 is TGTGCCAGCAGCCGTGGTCAGGCAACTATGAACACTGAAGCTTTCTTT. Residues: CASSRGQATMNTEAFF.

The V call is TRBV5-1, the J call TRBJ2-5; 11 nucleotides align to TRBD2. V lost 1 base to trimming and J lost 7 bases; unmatched junction nucleotides: 3. This CDR3 has 14 residues. The V gene's germline CDR1 is SGHRS and CDR2 YFSETQ. The CDR3 here is CASSLTSGGGTQYF. In DNA, the CDR3 is TGCGCCAGCAGCTTGACTAGCGGGGGAGGGACCCAGTACTTC.

The genes are TRBV5-8 and TRBJ2-7, with D tentatively TRBD2 (6 bases). CDR3 size: 16 residues. Germline V gives CDR1 SGHTS, CDR2 YDEGEE. Trimming removed 1 base at V and 0 bases at J, with 14 bases between. The CDR3 loop is CASSLKTSGNSYEQYF. The CDR3 coding sequence is TGTGCCAGCAGCTTGAAGACTAGTGGGAACTCCTACGAGCAGTACTTC.

This clone was found a few times. The chain employs TRBV4-1 and TRBJ1-2; possibly TRBD1 for D (6 bases). Germline CDR1 MGHRA, CDR2 YSYEKL. The ends were cut back, 5 bases at V and 2 bases at J, with 24 bases in the middle. This CDR3 is 18 amino acids long. The CDR3 nucleotides read TGCGCCAGCAGCTCAGGACAGACAACTATGGGCTTCAACTATGGCTACACCTTC. Residues: CASSSGQTTMGFNYGYTF.